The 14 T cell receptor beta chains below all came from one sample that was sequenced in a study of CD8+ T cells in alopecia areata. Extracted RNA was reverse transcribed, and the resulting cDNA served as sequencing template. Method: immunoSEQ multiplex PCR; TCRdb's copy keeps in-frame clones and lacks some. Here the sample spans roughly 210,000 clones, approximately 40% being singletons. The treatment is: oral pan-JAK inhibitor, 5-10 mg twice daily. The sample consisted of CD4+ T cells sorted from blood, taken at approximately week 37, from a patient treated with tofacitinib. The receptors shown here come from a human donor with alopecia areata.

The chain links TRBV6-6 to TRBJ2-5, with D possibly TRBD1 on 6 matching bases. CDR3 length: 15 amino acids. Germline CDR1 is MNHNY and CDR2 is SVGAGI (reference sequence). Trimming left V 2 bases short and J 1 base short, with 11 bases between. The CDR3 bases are TGTGCCAGCAGTTACGCCAGGACAGCCCAAGAGACCCAGTACTTC. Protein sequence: CASSYARTAQETQYF.

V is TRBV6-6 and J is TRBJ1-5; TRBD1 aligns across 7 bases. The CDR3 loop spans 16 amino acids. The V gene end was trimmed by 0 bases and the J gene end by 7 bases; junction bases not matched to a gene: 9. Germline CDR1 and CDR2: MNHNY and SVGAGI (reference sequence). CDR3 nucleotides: TGTGCCAGCAGTTACTCGACTGGGACAGAGATGCAGCCCCAGCATTTT. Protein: CASSYSTGTEMQPQHF.

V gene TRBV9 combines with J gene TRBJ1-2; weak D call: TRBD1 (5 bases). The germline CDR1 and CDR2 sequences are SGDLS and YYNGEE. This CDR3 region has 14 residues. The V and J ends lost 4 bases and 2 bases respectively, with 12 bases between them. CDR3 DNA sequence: TGTGCCAGCAGCCCCTCTGGGGGAAACTATGGCTACACCTTC. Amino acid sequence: CASSPSGGNYGYTF.

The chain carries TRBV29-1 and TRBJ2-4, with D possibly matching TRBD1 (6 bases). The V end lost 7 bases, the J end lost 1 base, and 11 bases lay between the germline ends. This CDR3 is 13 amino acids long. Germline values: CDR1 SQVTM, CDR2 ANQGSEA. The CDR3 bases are TGCAGCGGCCGGGACATGGCCAAAAACATTCAGTACTTC. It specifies CSGRDMAKNIQYF. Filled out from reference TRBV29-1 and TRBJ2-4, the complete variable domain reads SAVISQKPSRDICQRGTSLTIQCQVDSQVTMMFWYRQQPGQSLTLIATANQGSEATYESGFVIDKFPISRPNLTFSTLTVSNMSPEDSSIYLCSGRDMAKNIQYFGAGTRLSVL.

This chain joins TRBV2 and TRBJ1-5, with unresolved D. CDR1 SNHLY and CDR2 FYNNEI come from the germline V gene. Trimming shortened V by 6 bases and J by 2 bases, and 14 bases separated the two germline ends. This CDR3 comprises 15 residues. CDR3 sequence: CASRPGSRGNQPQHF. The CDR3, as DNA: TGTGCCAGCAGACCCGGGAGCAGAGGCAATCAGCCCCAGCATTTT.

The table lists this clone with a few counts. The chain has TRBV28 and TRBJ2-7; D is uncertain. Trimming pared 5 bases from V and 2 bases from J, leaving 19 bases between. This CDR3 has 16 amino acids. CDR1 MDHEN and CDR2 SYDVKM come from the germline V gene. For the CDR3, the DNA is TGTGCCAGCAGTCCCCCCAACCAGTTTTCCCCCTACGAGCAGTACTTC. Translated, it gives CASSPPNQFSPYEQYF.

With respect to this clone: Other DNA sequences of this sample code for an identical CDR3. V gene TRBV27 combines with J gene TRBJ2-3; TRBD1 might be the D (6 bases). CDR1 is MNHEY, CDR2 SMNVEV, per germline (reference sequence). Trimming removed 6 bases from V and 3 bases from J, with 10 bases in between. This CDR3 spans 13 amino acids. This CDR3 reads CASRKTGTDTQYF. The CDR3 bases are TGTGCCAGCAGAAAAACAGGGACAGATACGCAGTATTTT.

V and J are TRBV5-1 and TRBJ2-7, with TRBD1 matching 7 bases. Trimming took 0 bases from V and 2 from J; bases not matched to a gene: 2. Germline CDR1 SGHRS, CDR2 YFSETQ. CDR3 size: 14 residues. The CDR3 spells CASSLVDRAYEQYF. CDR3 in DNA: TGCGCCAGCAGCTTGGTCGACAGGGCCTACGAGCAGTACTTC.

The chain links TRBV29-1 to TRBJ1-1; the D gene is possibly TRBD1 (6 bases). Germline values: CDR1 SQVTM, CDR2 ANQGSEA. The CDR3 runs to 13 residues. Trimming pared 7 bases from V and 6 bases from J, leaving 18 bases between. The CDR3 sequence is CSALQGSVAEAFF. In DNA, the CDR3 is TGCAGCGCTCTACAGGGTTCGGTCGCTGAAGCTTTCTTT.

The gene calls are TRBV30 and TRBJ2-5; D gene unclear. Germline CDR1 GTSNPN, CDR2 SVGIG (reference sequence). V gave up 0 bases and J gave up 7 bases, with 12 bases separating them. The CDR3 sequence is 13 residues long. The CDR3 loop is CAWSVTDLGTQYF. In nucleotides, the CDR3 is TGTGCCTGGAGTGTAACAGACCTCGGGACCCAGTACTTC.

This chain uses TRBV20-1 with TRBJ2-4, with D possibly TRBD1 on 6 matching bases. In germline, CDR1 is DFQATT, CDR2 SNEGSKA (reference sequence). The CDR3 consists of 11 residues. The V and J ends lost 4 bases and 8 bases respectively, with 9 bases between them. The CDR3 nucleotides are TGCAGTGCTAACAGGGAAGACATTCAGTACTTC. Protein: CSANREDIQYF.

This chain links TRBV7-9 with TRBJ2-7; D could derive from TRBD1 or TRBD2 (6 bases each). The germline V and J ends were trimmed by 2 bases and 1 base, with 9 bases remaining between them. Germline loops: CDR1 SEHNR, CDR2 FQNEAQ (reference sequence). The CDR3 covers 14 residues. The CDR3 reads CASSLRGGSYEQYF. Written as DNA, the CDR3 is TGTGCCAGCAGCTTACGAGGGGGGTCCTACGAGCAGTACTTC.

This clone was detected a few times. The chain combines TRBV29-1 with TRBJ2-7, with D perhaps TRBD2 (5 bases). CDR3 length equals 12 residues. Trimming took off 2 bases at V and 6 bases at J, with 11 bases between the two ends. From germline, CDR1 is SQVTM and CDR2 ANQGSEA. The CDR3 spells CSVEPRRGEQYF. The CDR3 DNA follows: TGCAGCGTTGAACCGAGACGGGGCGAGCAGTACTTC.

CDR3 in DNA: TGCGCCAGCAGCCTTTCGACCGCAACAGATACGCAGTATTTT. It codes for CASSLSTATDTQYF. V usage is TRBV5-1 and J usage is TRBJ2-3; D gene unclear. This CDR3 contains 14 residues. Germline-derived CDR1 and CDR2 are SGHRS and YFSETQ. Trimming left V 4 bases short and J 3 bases short, with 12 bases between.